The 4 T cell receptor beta chains below were found in one sample sequenced in a study of human T cells and chemical hapten exposure. TCRdb used MiXCR to reprocess the RACE reads, holding one entry per CDR3 protein. The sample records approximately 90,000 distinct CDR3 sequences, 27% being singletons. The sample's time point: patch test 3, about 24 weeks after DPC sensitization. The treatment: therapeutic diphenylcyclopropenone sensitization with weekly scalp DPC. The material sequenced was whole blood, taken in connection with sensitization to the hapten diphenylcyclopropenone (DPC). Receptor source: a man between 40 and 49 years old with alopecia areata. Some clones in this sample may be carry-over from other donors' samples.

The rearrangement joins TRBV6-5 to TRBJ2-5, with D tentatively TRBD1 (5 bases). The CDR3 totals 14 residues. CDR1 is MNHEY and CDR2 is SVGAGI in the germline V gene. Trimming shortened V by 2 bases and J by 9 bases, and 16 bases separated the two germline ends. The CDR3 is CASSYGQGLGPQYF. CDR3 nucleotides: TGTGCCAGCAGTTACGGGCAGGGATTAGGGCCCCAGTACTTC.

This clonotype has more than one count but fewer than ten. The chain joins TRBV7-9 to TRBJ2-1; D is ambiguous. Deletions cut 5 bases from V and 0 bases from J, with 11 bases between. From germline, CDR1 is SEHNR and CDR2 FQNEAQ (reference sequence). CDR3 size: 15 residues. The DNA for the CDR3 is TGTGCCAGCAGCCTTTCGGCGAGCTCCTACAATGAGCAGTTCTTC. Its protein product is CASSLSASSYNEQFF.

The chain joins TRBV12-3 or TRBV12-4 to TRBJ1-5, with 7 bases that match TRBD1. Unmatched junction bases numbered 8, after V lost 7 bases and J lost 5 bases. The CDR3 consists of 14 residues. This CDR3 reads CASTGGTAHQPQHF. Written as DNA, the CDR3 is TGTGCCAGCACCGGCGGGACAGCTCATCAGCCCCAGCATTTT.

The rearrangement links TRBV6-1 to TRBJ2-2; TRBD2 aligns across 10 bases. With 7 bases clipped from V and 1 base from J, the junction kept 9 bases outside the gene matches. CDR1 and CDR2 from the germline V gene are MNHNS and SASEGT. The CDR3 is made up of 17 amino acids. CDR3 amino acids: CASTLGLATVNTGELFF. The CDR3 nucleotides are TGTGCCAGCACCCTGGGACTAGCGACGGTGAACACCGGGGAGCTGTTTTTT.